This T cell receptor (beta chain) originates from a study of Graves' ophthalmopathy and Graves' hyperthyroidism. This CDR3 region has 17 residues. Germline V gene sequence: CDR1 DFQATT, CDR2 SNEGSKA (reference sequence). V shed 1 base and J 4 bases; nucleotides not matched to a gene: 15. Amplifying from RNA transcripts, the study obtained TCR beta CDR3 regions. Amplification began with first-round RT-PCR using HTBI primers, then second-round multiplex PCR was performed. From the multiplex PCR reads, TCRdb called clonotypes with MiXCR, one entry per CDR3 protein. The sample has about 740,000 distinct CDR3 sequences, roughly two fifths seen once.

The source of this sequence is an adult man with Graves' ophthalmopathy. The chain is built from TRBV20-1 and TRBJ2-5; 7 bases align to TRBD1. The sequenced sample was peripheral blood. The CDR3 nucleotides read TGCAGTGCTAGAGCTATCAACAGGGGAGTCGTCGCAGAGACCCAGTACTTC. It translates to CSARAINRGVVAETQYF.